Listed below are T cell receptor beta chains from one sample, sequenced in a study of shared clonotypes between healthy human individuals. Produced via immunoSEQ multiplex PCR; TCRdb's table is partial and in-frame only. The sample carries 2.3 million or so clones, 85% to 95% recorded once. Sequencing was carried out using naive CD4+ T cells from PBMCs. The source is a man aged 18-30 years in good health. Some clones in this sample may be carry-over from other donors' samples. CDR3s include the opening cysteine and the closing phenylalanine or tryptophan. The D gene is left open where the match is weak.

v_call: TRBV11-2; d_call: -; cdr3_aa: CASSTGAGYGYTF
v_call: TRBV11-3; d_call: TRBD2; cdr3_aa: CASSLGLSGRGEETQYF
v_call: TRBV28; d_call: -; cdr3_aa: CASGPALPDGYTF
v_call: TRBV4-1; d_call: -; cdr3_aa: CASSQAPVIYEQYF
v_call: TRBV6-5; d_call: -; cdr3_aa: CASSYSLSGPGELFF
v_call: TRBV2; d_call: -; cdr3_aa: CASSEEEYQGVGYF
v_call: TRBV5-1; d_call: TRBD1; cdr3_aa: CASSYLDRVRNEQFF
v_call: TRBV19; d_call: TRBD2; cdr3_aa: CASRLGLGLASEQFF
v_call: TRBV4-2; d_call: -; cdr3_aa: CASSQDSSSPLHF
v_call: TRBV28; d_call: -; cdr3_aa: CASSQKPREQYF
v_call: TRBV28; d_call: -; cdr3_aa: CASSSRTRQTWGLAKNIQYF
v_call: TRBV9; d_call: -; cdr3_aa: CASSPGVSTEAFF
v_call: TRBV28; d_call: TRBD2; cdr3_aa: CASRPGLATYEQYF
v_call: TRBV4-2; d_call: TRBD1; cdr3_aa: CASSQEGDRVRQETQYF
v_call: TRBV30; d_call: -; cdr3_aa: CAWSQSYGYTF
v_call: TRBV6-6; d_call: -; cdr3_aa: CASRSARVTQYF
v_call: TRBV28; d_call: TRBD1; cdr3_aa: CASSSTGGANYGYTF
v_call: TRBV5-1; d_call: -; cdr3_aa: CASSLASGSYGYTF
v_call: TRBV4-3; d_call: TRBD2; cdr3_aa: CASSQNPGGGQETQYF
v_call: TRBV9; d_call: -; cdr3_aa: CASSAPPGGLGDTIYF
v_call: TRBV5-6; d_call: -; cdr3_aa: CASSLYGDEAFF
v_call: TRBV29-1; d_call: -; cdr3_aa: CSVGRLLTHTEAFF
v_call: TRBV5-5; d_call: TRBD1; cdr3_aa: CASSFMLGQGDRQYF
v_call: TRBV6-1; d_call: TRBD1; cdr3_aa: CASTLDRGGTGELFF
v_call: TRBV5-1; d_call: -; cdr3_aa: CASSPEVGSYSYEQYF
v_call: TRBV6-5; d_call: TRBD2; cdr3_aa: CASSYSRLAGSEQFF
v_call: TRBV27; d_call: -; cdr3_aa: CASSLRMAQNTEAFF
v_call: TRBV6-5; d_call: -; cdr3_aa: CASSYRGDGEQYF
v_call: TRBV5-1; d_call: -; cdr3_aa: CASSLEAGVNTGELFF
v_call: TRBV18; d_call: -; cdr3_aa: CASSPPGPIYGYTF
v_call: TRBV28; d_call: -; cdr3_aa: CASSSPGELSGNQPQHF
v_call: TRBV11-2; d_call: -; cdr3_aa: CASSLSGREQYF
v_call: TRBV29-1; d_call: -; cdr3_aa: CSVAGLRTDTQYF
v_call: TRBV18; d_call: -; cdr3_aa: CASSPKTTRSSYNEQFF
v_call: TRBV6-5; d_call: -; cdr3_aa: CASTEPGAGTQYF
v_call: TRBV6-1; d_call: -; cdr3_aa: CASRPTPYPGGYTF
v_call: TRBV4-3; d_call: TRBD2; cdr3_aa: CASSHRLAPSTDTQYF
v_call: TRBV7-7; d_call: -; cdr3_aa: CASSLSRSYEQYF
v_call: TRBV5-4; d_call: -; cdr3_aa: CASSVDGGTLNTEAFF
v_call: TRBV10-3; d_call: -; cdr3_aa: CAISESTGAVEKLFF
v_call: TRBV28; d_call: -; cdr3_aa: CASSPRQGNNQPQHF
v_call: TRBV5-1; d_call: -; cdr3_aa: CASSILDSNTEAFF
v_call: TRBV5-1; d_call: TRBD1; cdr3_aa: CASSSTPPWTGVNTGELFF
v_call: TRBV5-1; d_call: -; cdr3_aa: CASSLPGVNTEAFF
v_call: TRBV6-5; d_call: -; cdr3_aa: CASSQNRRGEKLFF
v_call: TRBV6-1; d_call: -; cdr3_aa: CASRGGILGEQYF
v_call: TRBV7-9; d_call: TRBD2; cdr3_aa: CASSSTSGTKETQYF
v_call: TRBV7-2; d_call: -; cdr3_aa: CASSFQGGDTEAFF
v_call: TRBV5-1; d_call: -; cdr3_aa: CASRKPGDTGELFF